This T cell receptor beta chain stems from a study of a mutant IDH1 vaccine in newly diagnosed glioma. The wider study: Vaccinations were initiated 4-6 weeks following radiotherapy alone, or were given together with temozolomide cycles. Treated patients, averaging around 40 years, were roughly 60% male and about 40% female. V12 came at week 35, V13 at week 47.

Sequenced by immunoSEQ multiplex PCR; TCRdb stores in-frame clones only, minus some. This table has fewer than 55,000 clones, almost 65% appearing once. Germline CDR1 LNHDA, CDR2 SQIVND (reference sequence). V was pared by 7 bases and J by 7 bases, with 17 bases between. This CDR3 region has 14 residues. Regarding time point: week 47, end of study. A single vaccine dose contained 300 ug of mutant IDH1 20-mer peptide, and topical imiquimod was used with it. The vaccination schedule gave patients eight doses in weeks 1, 3, 5, 7, 11, 15, 19 and 23. In its sample, this clone was seen a few times. The antigen is undetermined.

Material: peripheral blood mononuclear cells (PBMCs), obtained from a glioma patient whose treatment included an IDH1 peptide vaccine. The TCR was taken from a man aged 35 to 55 with glioma. Some clones in this sample may be carry-over from other donors' samples. The rearrangement joins TRBV19 to TRBJ1-3; D perhaps matches TRBD1 (5 bases). The CDR3 bases are TGTGCCAGTACCCCCGGGACCGCTCGGAACACCATATATTTT. The encoded protein is CASTPGTARNTIYF.